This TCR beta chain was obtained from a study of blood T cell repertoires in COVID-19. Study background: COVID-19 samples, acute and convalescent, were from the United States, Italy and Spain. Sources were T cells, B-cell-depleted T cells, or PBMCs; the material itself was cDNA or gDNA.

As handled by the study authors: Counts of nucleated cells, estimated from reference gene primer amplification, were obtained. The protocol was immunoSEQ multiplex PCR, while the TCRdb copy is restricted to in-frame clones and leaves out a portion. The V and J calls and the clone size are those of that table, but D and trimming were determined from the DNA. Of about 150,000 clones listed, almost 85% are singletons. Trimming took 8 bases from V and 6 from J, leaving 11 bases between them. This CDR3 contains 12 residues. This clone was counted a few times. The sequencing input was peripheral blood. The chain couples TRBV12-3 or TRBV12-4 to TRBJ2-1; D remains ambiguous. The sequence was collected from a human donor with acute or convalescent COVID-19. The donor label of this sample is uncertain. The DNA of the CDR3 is TGTGCCAGCGCAGACGCAGGCAATGAGCAGTTCTTC. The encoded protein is CASADAGNEQFF.